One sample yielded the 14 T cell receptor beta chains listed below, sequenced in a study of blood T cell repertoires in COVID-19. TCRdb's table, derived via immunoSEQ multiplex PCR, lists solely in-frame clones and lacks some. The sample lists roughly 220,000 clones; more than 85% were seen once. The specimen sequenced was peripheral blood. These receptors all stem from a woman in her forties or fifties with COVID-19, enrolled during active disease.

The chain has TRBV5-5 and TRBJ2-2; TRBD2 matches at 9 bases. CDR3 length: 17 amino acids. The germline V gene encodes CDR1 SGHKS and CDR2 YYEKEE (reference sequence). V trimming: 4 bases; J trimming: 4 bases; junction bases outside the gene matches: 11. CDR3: CASSPRSSGATTGELFF. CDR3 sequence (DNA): TGTGCCAGCAGCCCCCGATCTAGCGGGGCGACCACCGGGGAGCTGTTTTTT.

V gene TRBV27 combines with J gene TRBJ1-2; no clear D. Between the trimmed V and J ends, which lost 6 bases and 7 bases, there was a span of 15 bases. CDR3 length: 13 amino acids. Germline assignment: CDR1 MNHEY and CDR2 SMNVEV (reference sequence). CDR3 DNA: TGTGCCAGCAGCGCCTCGATCATCGGTGGCTACACCTTC. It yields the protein CASSASIIGGYTF.

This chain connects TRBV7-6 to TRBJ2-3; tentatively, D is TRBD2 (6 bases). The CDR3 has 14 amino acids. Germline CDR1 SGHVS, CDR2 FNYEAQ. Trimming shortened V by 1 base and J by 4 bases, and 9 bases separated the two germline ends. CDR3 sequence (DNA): TGTGCCAGCAGCTTAGGGGGGGAGTCAGATACGCAGTATTTT. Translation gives CASSLGGESDTQYF.

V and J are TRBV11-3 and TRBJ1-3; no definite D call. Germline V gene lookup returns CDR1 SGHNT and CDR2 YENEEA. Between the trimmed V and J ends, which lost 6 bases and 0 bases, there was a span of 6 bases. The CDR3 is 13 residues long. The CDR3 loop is CASRLSSGNTIYF. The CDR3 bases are TGTGCCAGCAGGTTGAGCTCTGGAAACACCATATATTTT.

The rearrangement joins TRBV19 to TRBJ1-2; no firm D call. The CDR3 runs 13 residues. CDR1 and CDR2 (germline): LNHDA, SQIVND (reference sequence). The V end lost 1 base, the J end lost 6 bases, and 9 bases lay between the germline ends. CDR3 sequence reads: CASSIAEGNGYTF. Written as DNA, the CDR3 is TGTGCCAGTAGTATAGCTGAGGGCAATGGCTACACCTTC.

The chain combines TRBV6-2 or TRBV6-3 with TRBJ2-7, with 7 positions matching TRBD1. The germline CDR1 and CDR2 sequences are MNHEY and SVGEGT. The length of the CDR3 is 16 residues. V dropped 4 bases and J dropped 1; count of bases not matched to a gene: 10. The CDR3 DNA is TGTGCCAGCAGTTCTTTAGGGGGCGCAGGGTCCTACGAGCAGTACTTC. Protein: CASSSLGGAGSYEQYF.

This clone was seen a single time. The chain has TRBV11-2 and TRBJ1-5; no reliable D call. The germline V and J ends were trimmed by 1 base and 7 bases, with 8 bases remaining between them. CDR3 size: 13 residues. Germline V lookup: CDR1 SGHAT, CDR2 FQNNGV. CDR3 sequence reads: CASSLGVEQPQHF. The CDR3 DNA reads TGTGCCAGCAGCTTAGGAGTTGAGCAGCCCCAGCATTTT.

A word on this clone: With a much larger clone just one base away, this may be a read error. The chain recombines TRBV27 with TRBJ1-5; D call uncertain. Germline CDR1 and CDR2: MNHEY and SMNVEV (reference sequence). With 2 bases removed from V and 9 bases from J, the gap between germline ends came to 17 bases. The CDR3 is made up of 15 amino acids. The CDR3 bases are TGTGCCAGCAGTTTAGAGGTTGGATTCGATCGGCCCCAGCATTTT. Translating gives CASSLEVGFDRPQHF.

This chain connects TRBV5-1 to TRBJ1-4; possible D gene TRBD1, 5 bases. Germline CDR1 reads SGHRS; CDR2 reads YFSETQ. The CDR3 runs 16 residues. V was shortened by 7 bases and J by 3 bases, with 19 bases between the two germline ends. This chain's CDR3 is CASARGSGFANEKLFF. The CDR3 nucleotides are TGCGCCAGCGCTCGGGGGAGTGGGTTCGCTAATGAAAAACTGTTTTTT.

The CDR3 coding sequence is TGTGCCAGCAGCTTTACCAGGGGCGATGAGCAGTTCTTC. This sequence encodes CASSFTRGDEQFF. V usage is TRBV7-2 and J usage is TRBJ2-1, with a tentative D call TRBD1 (6 bases). Per the germline V gene, CDR1 is SGHTA and CDR2 is FQGNSA. V lost 3 bases and J lost 8, with 11 bases in between. The CDR3 has 13 residues.

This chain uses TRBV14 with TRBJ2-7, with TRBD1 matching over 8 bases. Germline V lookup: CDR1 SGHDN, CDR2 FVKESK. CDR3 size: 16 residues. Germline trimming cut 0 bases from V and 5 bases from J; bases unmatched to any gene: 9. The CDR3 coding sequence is TGTGCCAGCAGCCAAGACCCCGGACAGGGATACCACGAGCAGTACTTC. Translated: CASSQDPGQGYHEQYF. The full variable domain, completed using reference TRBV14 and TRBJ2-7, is EAGVTQFPSHSVIEKGQTVTLRCDPISGHDNLYWYRRVMGKEIKFLLHFVKESKQDESGMPNNRFLAERTGGTYSTLKVQPAELEDSGVYFCASSQDPGQGYHEQYFGPGTRLTVT.

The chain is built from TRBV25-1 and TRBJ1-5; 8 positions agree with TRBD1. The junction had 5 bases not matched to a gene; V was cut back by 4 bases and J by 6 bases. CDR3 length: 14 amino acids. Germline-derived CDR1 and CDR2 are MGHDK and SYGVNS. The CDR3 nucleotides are TGTGCCAGCAGTGGTTCAGGGGGCTCTCAGCCCCAGCATTTT. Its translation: CASSGSGGSQPQHF.

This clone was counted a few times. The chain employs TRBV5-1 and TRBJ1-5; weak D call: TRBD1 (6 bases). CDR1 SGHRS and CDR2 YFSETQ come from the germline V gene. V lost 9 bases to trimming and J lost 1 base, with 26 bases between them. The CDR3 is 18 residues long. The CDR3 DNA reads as TGCGCCATCCATAATAATTCAGGGGTGAATTCGAGCAATCAGCCCCAGCATTTT. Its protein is CAIHNNSGVNSSNQPQHF.

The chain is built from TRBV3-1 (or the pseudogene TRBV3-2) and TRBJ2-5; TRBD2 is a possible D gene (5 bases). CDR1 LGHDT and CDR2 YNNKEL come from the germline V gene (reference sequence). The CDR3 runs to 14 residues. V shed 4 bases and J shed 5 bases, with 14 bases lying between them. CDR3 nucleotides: TGTGCCAGCAGCCCTAGCATGTGGATCGAGACCCAGTACTTC. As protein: CASSPSMWIETQYF.